This is a list of T cell receptor beta chains from one sample in a study of cytomegalovirus exposure and HLA in healthy donors. This table comes from immunoSEQ multiplex PCR, and its TCRdb copy is limited to in-frame clones, with some not included. The sample records some 200,000 clones, approximately 86% being singletons. Specimen: PBMCs. The source is a young man in good health and CMV-seropositive. The CDR3 runs from the conserved cysteine through the conserved F or W. A D gene is named only where the DNA matches it firmly. Rows may omit the clone size; those that give it use once, few, many or a size class.

V gene	D gene	clone size	J gene	CDR3 protein	CDR3 DNA
TRBV7-6	TRBD1	.	TRBJ1-2	CASSLDRGYGYTF	TGTGCCAGCAGCTTAGACAGGGGGTATGGCTACACCTTC
TRBV10-2	.	.	TRBJ2-7	CASRGGSSYEQYF	TGCGCCAGCAGAGGCGGTAGCTCCTACGAGCAGTACTTC
TRBV6-1	.	.	TRBJ1-1	CASSQDLGEAFF	TGTGCCAGCAGCCAAGATCTCGGTGAAGCTTTCTTT
TRBV27	.	few	TRBJ2-2	CASSPGTNTGELFF	TGTGCCAGCAGTCCCGGGACCAACACCGGGGAGCTGTTTTTT
TRBV6-1	.	few	TRBJ2-7	CASSALRPPGDEQYF	TGTGCCAGCAGTGCTCTTCGACCACCCGGGGACGAGCAGTACTTC
TRBV5-4	TRBD1	few	TRBJ1-1	CASSLGTGGLLEAFF	TGTGCCAGCAGCTTGGGGACAGGGGGCCTTCTTGAAGCTTTCTTT
TRBV19	.	.	TRBJ1-1	CASSIAQTTEAFF	TGTGCCAGTAGTATAGCGCAGACTACTGAAGCTTTCTTT
TRBV6-1	TRBD1	.	TRBJ2-1	CASSVDRDEFF	TGTGCCAGCAGCGTGGACAGGGACGAGTTCTTC
TRBV7-7	TRBD1	.	TRBJ2-2	CASSLSPGQGVTGELFF	TGTGCCAGCAGCTTATCCCCGGGACAGGGCGTAACCGGGGAGCTGTTTTTT
TRBV2	.	.	TRBJ2-5	CAGIPRGQETQYF	TGTGCCGGGATCCCTAGGGGGCAAGAGACCCAGTACTTC
TRBV6-1	.	.	TRBJ2-2	CASLRFAGELFF	TGTGCCAGCCTTCGTTTTGCCGGGGAGCTGTTTTTT
TRBV5-5	.	once	TRBJ2-7	CASSTGSYEQYF	TGTGCCAGCAGCACAGGGTCGTACGAGCAGTACTTC
TRBV27	.	.	TRBJ2-2	CASSLQEVNTGELFF	TGTGCCAGCAGTTTACAGGAGGTCAACACCGGGGAGCTGTTTTTT
TRBV5-1	.	once	TRBJ2-2	CASSSRFGELFF	TGCGCCAGCAGCTCCCGATTCGGGGAGCTGTTTTTT
TRBV2	TRBD1	.	TRBJ1-1	CASLGTEFAAFF	TGTGCCAGCTTAGGGACAGAGTTTGCTGCTTTCTTT
TRBV19	TRBD1	.	TRBJ1-1	CASSDRGGNTEAFF	TGTGCCAGTAGCGACAGGGGTGGGAACACTGAAGCTTTCTTT
TRBV5-4	TRBD2	.	TRBJ2-1	CASSLAWAGGRAGYNEQFF	TGTGCCAGCAGCTTGGCCTGGGCAGGCGGGAGGGCCGGGTACAATGAGCAGTTCTTC
TRBV6-5	.	.	TRBJ1-1	CASSYWREMNTEAFF	TGTGCCAGCAGTTACTGGAGGGAGATGAACACTGAAGCTTTCTTT
TRBV5-4	.	.	TRBJ1-2	CASSLAGMGGYTF	TGTGCCAGCAGCTTGGCAGGGATGGGTGGCTACACCTTC
TRBV9	TRBD1	.	TRBJ2-7	CASSAGQGTYEQYF	TGTGCCAGCAGCGCGGGACAGGGGACCTACGAGCAGTACTTC